This TCR beta chain was sequenced in a study of cytotoxic CD8 clonotypes in ibrutinib-treated CLL. Study information: Patients: more than 10 relapsed/refractory, some 15 treatment-naive, 17 IGHV unmutated. Responses: about 25 partial, 2 complete; after median 68 months, about 15 stayed remitted, around twelve progressed.

TCRdb keeps only in-frame clones here, not all; method: immunoSEQ multiplex PCR. The profile covers 140,000 or so clones, with 79% appearing a single time and roughly 13% taken by the ten largest. Germline assignment: CDR1 LNHDA and CDR2 SQIVND (reference sequence). This CDR3 contains 15 residues. V was pared by 3 bases and J by 4 bases, with 6 bases of the junction left unmatched. Study-wide results and limits: Contraction or stability on treatment characterized the public clonotypes, which were uncommon. At baseline, clonality was higher than in age-matched healthy donors and correlated with CD8+ counts.

Note on this clone: Its antigen remains unknown.

V and J are TRBV19 and TRBJ2-3; 8 nucleotides agree with TRBD2. The sample was PBMCs, taken after 12 months of ibrutinib treatment. The sequence was collected from a human donor with chronic lymphocytic leukemia. The CDR3 DNA reads TGTGCCAGTAGTATGAGCGGGAGTTGGTCAGATACGCAGTATTTT. Amino acids: CASSMSGSWSDTQYF.